Below, 5 T cell receptor beta chains from the same sample are listed, as sequenced in a study of blood T cell repertoires in COVID-19. Clones were read by immunoSEQ multiplex PCR, and TCRdb kept only the in-frame ones, dropping some. The profile shows tens of thousands of clones, 86% of them singletons. The source material was peripheral blood. The receptors originated from a human donor with active COVID-19. The donor label of this sample is uncertain.

The chain has TRBV6-5 and TRBJ2-1; TRBD2 aligns across 10 bases. The CDR3 is 14 amino acids. After removal of 6 bases from V and 5 bases from J, the junction contained 4 bases not matched to a gene. Germline V gene sequence: CDR1 MNHEY, CDR2 SVGAGI. CDR3 region: CASSPLAGNNEQFF. The CDR3, as DNA: TGTGCCAGCAGCCCACTAGCGGGGAACAATGAGCAGTTCTTC.

This sequence joins TRBV29-1 and TRBJ1-2; D is ambiguous. Trimming removed 4 bases from V and 0 bases from J, with 12 bases in between. This CDR3 contains 14 residues. Germline assignment: CDR1 SQVTM and CDR2 ANQGSEA. The chain's CDR3 is CSVVTPHSNYGYTF. CDR3 nucleotides: TGCAGCGTTGTGACACCCCATTCTAACTATGGCTACACCTTC. Full variable domain (rest looked up from reference TRBV29-1 and TRBJ1-2): SAVISQKPSRDICQRGTSLTIQCQVDSQVTMMFWYRQQPGQSLTLIATANQGSEATYESGFVIDKFPISRPNLTFSTLTVSNMSPEDSSIYLCSVVTPHSNYGYTFGSGTRLTVV.

The rearrangement joins TRBV12-3 or TRBV12-4 to TRBJ2-3; 9 bases are shared with TRBD2. V lost 8 bases and J lost 11; bases outside the gene matches: 5. This CDR3 region has 11 residues. CDR3 in DNA: TGTGCCAGCGGTAGCGGGGGTGGGCAGTATTTT. It translates to CASGSGGGQYF.

The V gene is TRBV28, the J gene TRBJ2-6; a possible D gene is TRBD1 (7 bases). V was shortened by 6 bases and J by 9 bases, with 18 bases between the two germline ends. In germline, CDR1 is MDHEN, CDR2 SYDVKM. CDR3 size: 15 residues. In DNA, the CDR3 is TGTGCCAGCAGAAACCCAGGGGGAGGAGACAACGTCCTGACTTTC. This gives the protein CASRNPGGGDNVLTF.

CDR3 bases: TGTGCCAGCAGTTTGACTACCTTGGGGGATACGCAGTATTTT. Its protein product is CASSLTTLGDTQYF. The V gene is TRBV27, the J gene TRBJ2-3; D is possibly TRBD2 (5 bases). Germline lookup yields CDR1 MNHEY and CDR2 SMNVEV (reference sequence). The length of the CDR3 is 14 residues. V lost 3 bases to trimming and J lost 6 bases, with 13 bases between them.